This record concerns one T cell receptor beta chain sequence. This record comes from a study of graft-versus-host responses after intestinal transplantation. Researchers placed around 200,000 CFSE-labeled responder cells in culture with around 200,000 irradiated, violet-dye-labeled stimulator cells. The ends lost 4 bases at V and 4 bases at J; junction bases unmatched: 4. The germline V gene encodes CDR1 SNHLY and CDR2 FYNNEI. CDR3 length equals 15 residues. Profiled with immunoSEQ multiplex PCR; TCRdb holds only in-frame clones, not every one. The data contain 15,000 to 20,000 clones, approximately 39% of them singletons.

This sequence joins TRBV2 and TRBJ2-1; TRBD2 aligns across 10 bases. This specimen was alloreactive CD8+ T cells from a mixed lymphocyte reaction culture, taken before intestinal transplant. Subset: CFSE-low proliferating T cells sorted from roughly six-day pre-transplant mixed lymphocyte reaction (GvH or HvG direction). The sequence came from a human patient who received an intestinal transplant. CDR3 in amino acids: CASSGGLAAYNEQFF. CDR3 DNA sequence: TGTGCCAGCAGTGGCGGACTAGCGGCGTACAATGAGCAGTTCTTC.